This T cell receptor beta chain was captured in a study of blood T cell repertoires in COVID-19. Across the whole study: T cells, B-cell-depleted T cells, or PBMCs provided the cDNA or gDNA that served as material.

Per the authors' pipeline: The assay estimated nucleated cells by amplifying reference gene primers. Here immunoSEQ multiplex PCR was the method, and the copy in TCRdb shows in-frame clones only, minus some. V, J and clone size derive from that table, while D and trimming were established from the DNA sequence. The sample contains approximately 280,000 clones, 70% to 90% of which appear only once. The clonotype was recovered from a woman in her 30s who had recovered from COVID-19. The source material was peripheral blood.

CDR3 in DNA: TGTGCCAGCAGTTGGAACGGAGATCAGCCCCAGCATTTT. This sequence encodes CASSWNGDQPQHF. The J gene is TRBJ1-5, the V gene TRBV6-6; no firm D call. V lost 4 bases to trimming and J lost 5 bases, with 9 bases between them. CDR1 is MNHNY, CDR2 SVGAGI, per germline (reference sequence). This CDR3 has 13 residues.